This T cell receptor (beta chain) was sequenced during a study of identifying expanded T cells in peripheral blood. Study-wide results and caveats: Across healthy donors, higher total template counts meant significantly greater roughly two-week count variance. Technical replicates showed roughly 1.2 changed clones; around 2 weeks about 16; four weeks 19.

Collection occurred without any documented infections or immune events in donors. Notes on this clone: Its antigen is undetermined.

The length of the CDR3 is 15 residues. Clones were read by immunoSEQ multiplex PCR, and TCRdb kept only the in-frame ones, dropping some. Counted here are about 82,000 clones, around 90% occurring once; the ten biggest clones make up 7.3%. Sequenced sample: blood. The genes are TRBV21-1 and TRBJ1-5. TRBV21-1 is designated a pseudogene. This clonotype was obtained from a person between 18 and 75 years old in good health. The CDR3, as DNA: TGTGCCAGCAGCAAACAGAATGGCGGTATTCAGCCCCAGCATTTT. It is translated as CASSKQNGGIQPQHF.